These 24 T cell receptor beta chains originate from one sample sequenced in a study of neurological immune-mediated disorders. TCRdb redid the calling of the 5' RACE reads with MiXCR, one entry per CDR3 protein. The sample includes 35,000 to 45,000 distinct CDR3 sequences, around an eighth seen only once; the top ten take 25% to 30%. Sequencing was done on a sample of PBMCs. The receptors were sampled from a woman in her forties or fifties with HTLV-1-associated myelopathy (HAM/TSP).

This clonotype was seen many times. V is TRBV5-1 and J is TRBJ2-1; D is undetermined. Trimming shortened V by 4 bases and J by 10 bases, and 18 bases separated the two germline ends. Germline V lookup: CDR1 SGHRS, CDR2 YFSETQ. This CDR3 contains 14 residues. The CDR3 here is CASSPDASFWEQFF. The CDR3 bases are TGCGCCAGCAGCCCGGACGCCTCATTCTGGGAGCAGTTCTTC.

This clonotype was seen many times. V usage is TRBV10-3 and J usage is TRBJ2-2; D uncertain. The V gene's germline CDR1 is ENHRY and CDR2 SYGVKD. The CDR3 has 11 amino acids. V lost 6 bases, J lost 3 bases, and 2 bases lay in between. CDR3 coding DNA: TGTGCCATCAGCGACACCGGGGAGCTGTTTTTT. Encoded protein: CAISDTGELFF.

This clonotype was counted at least ten times. A much larger clone is a single base away; this may be a read error. The V gene is TRBV6-6, the J gene TRBJ1-1; the D gene is possibly TRBD1 (6 bases). The CDR3 extends over 11 amino acids. Germline assignment: CDR1 MNHNY and CDR2 SVGAGI (reference sequence). Trimming removed 10 bases at V and 11 bases at J, with 17 bases between. DNA of the CDR3: TGTGCCACGGGACGGGGGGCAAGGGCTTTCTTT. It yields the protein CATGRGARAFF.

This clonotype was detected many times. This chain uses TRBV10-3 with TRBJ1-5; D not resolved. The CDR3 sequence is 15 residues long. Germline lookup yields CDR1 ENHRY and CDR2 SYGVKD. V was trimmed by 5 bases and J by 4 bases, leaving 15 bases between them. The CDR3 reads CAISLGGGPNQPQHF. In DNA form, the CDR3 reads TGTGCCATCAGTCTCGGAGGCGGACCAAATCAGCCCCAGCATTTT.

This clonotype was counted at least ten times. The J gene is TRBJ2-4, the V gene TRBV5-1; D might be TRBD1 (6 bases). V shed 7 bases and J shed 11 bases, with 16 bases lying between them. The CDR3 runs 12 residues. CDR1 and CDR2 (germline): SGHRS, YFSETQ. CDR3 nucleotide sequence: TGCGCCAGCGGAATTAACAGGGAGTTTCAGTACTTC. It encodes CASGINREFQYF.

In this sample, this clonotype turned up many times. This chain links TRBV11-2 with TRBJ2-1, with unresolved D. The CDR3 is 13 amino acids. The germline CDR1 and CDR2 sequences are SGHAT and FQNNGV. V lost 2 bases and J 7 bases, leaving 9 bases between the germline ends. The CDR3 DNA sequence: TGTGCCAGCAGCTTAAATTCCCTGAATGAGCAGTTCTTC. Its protein is CASSLNSLNEQFF.

The chain joins TRBV21-1 to TRBJ1-6; the D call of TRBD1 is as the table states it, not checked on the DNA. TRBV21-1 is a pseudogene. The CDR3 length is 15 residues. The CDR3 here is CASSIRQGVSSPLHF. The CDR3 DNA reads TGTGCCAGCAGCATCCGACAGGGGGTCTCCTCACCCCTCCACTTT.

This clonotype has ten or more counts. The genes are TRBV2 and TRBJ2-5; maybe TRBD1 (5 bases). Germline CDR1 and CDR2: SNHLY and FYNNEI. V gave up 6 bases and J gave up 2 bases, with 13 bases separating them. CDR3 length: 14 amino acids. CDR3 loop: CASRGDRSQETQYF. The CDR3 bases are TGTGCCAGCAGGGGTGACAGATCTCAAGAGACCCAGTACTTC.

This clonotype was recorded at least ten times. CDR3 amino acids: CASRSTGGRGETQYF. CDR3 DNA sequence: TGCGCCAGCCGATCTACCGGGGGGAGAGGAGAGACCCAGTACTTC. The V call is TRBV5-1, the J call TRBJ2-5, with 7 bases lining up with TRBD2. The V gene's germline CDR1 is SGHRS and CDR2 YFSETQ. V trimming: 7 bases; J trimming: 4 bases; junction bases outside the gene matches: 13. The length of the CDR3 is 15 residues. Full variable domain (outside the CDR3, taken from reference TRBV5-1 and TRBJ2-5): KAGVTQTPRYLIKTRGQQVTLSCSPISGHRSVSWYQQTPGQGLQFLFEYFSETQRNKGNFPGRFSGRQFSNSRSEMNVSTLELGDSALYLCASRSTGGRGETQYFGPGTRLLVL.

This clonotype was counted many times. This chain joins TRBV4-3 and TRBJ2-7, with D perhaps matching TRBD2 (5 bases). CDR1 and CDR2 from the germline V gene are LGHNA and YSLEER. The V gene lost 3 bases and the J gene lost 7 bases, with 22 bases spanning the gap. The CDR3 loop spans 16 amino acids. CDR3 sequence reads: CASSQDPRDPVWEQYF. In DNA, the CDR3 is TGCGCCAGCAGCCAGGACCCCCGGGATCCAGTGTGGGAGCAGTACTTC.

This clonotype showed up many times. The chain uses TRBV7-6 and TRBJ2-1; no firm D call. Trimming stripped 3 bases from V and 3 bases from J, with 3 bases between. Germline V gene sequence: CDR1 SGHVS, CDR2 FNYEAQ. This CDR3 is built from 12 residues. The CDR3 loop reads CASSFNYNEQFF. The CDR3 coding sequence is TGTGCCAGCAGCTTCAACTACAATGAGCAGTTCTTC.

At least ten counts were recorded for this clonotype. The chain combines TRBV5-1 with TRBJ2-7; 12 bases are shared with TRBD1. The CDR3 totals 16 residues. Germline assignment: CDR1 SGHRS and CDR2 YFSETQ. The V and J ends lost 0 bases and 6 bases, in that order; junction bases with no gene match: 7. DNA for the CDR3: TGCGCCAGCAGCTTGGCCGGGGGACAGGGGGCCTTCGAGCAGTACGTC. Its translation is CASSLAGGQGAFEQYV.

This clonotype was counted at least ten times. The gene calls are TRBV7-9 and TRBJ2-5; either TRBD1 or TRBD2 may fit D (5 bases each). The CDR3 is made up of 16 amino acids. Germline V gene sequence: CDR1 SEHNR, CDR2 FQNEAQ (reference sequence). V was trimmed by 4 bases and J by 5 bases, leaving 20 bases between them. The CDR3 bases are TGTGCCAGCAGCTCAAATACAGCTCGGGACGTTGAGACCCAGTACTTC. This encodes CASSSNTARDVETQYF.

This clonotype has at least ten counts. The chain combines TRBV7-9 with TRBJ1-5; D unresolved. The CDR3 has 15 residues. V lost 1 base and J lost 0, with 7 bases in between. CDR1 is SEHNR and CDR2 is FQNEAQ in the germline V gene (reference sequence). CDR3 DNA sequence: TGTGCCAGCAGCTTAGGCAGGTCTAGCAATCAGCCCCAGCATTTT. This sequence encodes CASSLGRSSNQPQHF.

To note about this clonotype: A read error is likely, as this CDR3 ends without the conserved phenylalanine or tryptophan. The DNA is left out, because the CDR3 cannot be placed on it with certainty; the CDR3 is given as TCRdb lists it. The chain joins TRBV21-1 to TRBJ2-7; the table calls TRBD1, which could not be checked here. TRBV21-1 is a pseudogene. A total of 18 residues make up the CDR3, ends included. The CDR3 sequence is CASSKGEGQPKFPTEQYI.

The sample holds many counts of this clonotype. The rearrangement uses TRBV7-2 and TRBJ1-5; tentatively, D is TRBD1 (6 bases). With 5 bases removed from V and 0 bases from J, the gap between germline ends came to 8 bases. This CDR3 has 14 residues. The V gene's germline CDR1 is SGHTA and CDR2 FQGNSA. The CDR3, as DNA: TGTGCCAGCAGCCACAGGGATAGCAATCAGCCCCAGCATTTT. Its translation is CASSHRDSNQPQHF.

The chain combines TRBV20-1 with TRBJ2-3, with 11 nucleotides matching TRBD1. Trimming removed 7 bases from V and 1 base from J; junction bases left unmatched: 13. Per germline, CDR1 DFQATT and CDR2 SNEGSKA (reference sequence). The CDR3 covers 17 residues. Here the CDR3 reads CSGQGQGGRQGTDTQYF. CDR3 sequence (DNA): TGCAGTGGGCAGGGACAGGGGGGCAGACAGGGCACAGATACGCAGTATTTT.

This clonotype was counted many times. The J gene is TRBJ1-1, the V gene TRBV5-1; D call uncertain. The germline CDR1 and CDR2 sequences are SGHRS and YFSETQ. Trimming removed 7 bases at V and 5 bases at J, with 18 bases between. The CDR3 has 14 amino acids. The CDR3 protein is CASSEGVYGTEAFF. In DNA, the CDR3 is TGCGCCAGCTCGGAAGGCGTTTATGGGACTGAAGCTTTCTTT.

This clonotype was recorded at least ten times. The rearrangement uses TRBV27 and TRBJ1-6; D unclear. Deletions cut 2 bases from V and 5 bases from J, with 7 bases between. Germline CDR1 reads MNHEY; CDR2 reads SMNVEV (reference sequence). The CDR3 consists of 14 residues. For the CDR3, the DNA is TGTGCCAGCAGTTTAACACAGAATAATTCACCCCTCCACTTT. Amino acids: CASSLTQNNSPLHF.

This clonotype was observed many times. V is TRBV20-1 and J is TRBJ1-2; D is possibly TRBD1 (5 bases). The CDR3 length is 13 residues. The germline V gene encodes CDR1 DFQATT and CDR2 SNEGSKA (reference sequence). V gave up 5 bases and J gave up 4 bases, with 14 bases separating them. The CDR3 is CSAGPGGVYGYTF. CDR3 DNA sequence: TGCAGTGCTGGCCCCGGGGGGGTCTATGGCTACACCTTC.

Many counts were recorded for this clonotype. This rearrangement joins TRBV18 to TRBJ2-1; 9 bases align to TRBD2. This CDR3 region has 17 residues. Germline assignment: CDR1 KGHSH and CDR2 LQKENI. V lost 1 base and J lost 8; bases outside the gene matches: 12. This chain's CDR3 is CASSPRIRASGVDEQFF. The CDR3, as DNA: TGTGCCAGCTCACCACGAATAAGGGCTAGCGGGGTCGATGAGCAGTTCTTC.

In its sample, this clonotype was seen many times. The chain couples TRBV4-2 to TRBJ1-6, with D unresolved. In germline, CDR1 is LGHNA, CDR2 YNFKEQ. V lost 0 bases, J lost 0 bases, and 15 bases lay in between. This CDR3 is 19 amino acids long. The CDR3 sequence is CASSQEPGVSSSYNSPLHF. The CDR3 DNA reads TGTGCCAGCAGCCAAGAGCCTGGGGTCTCGAGCTCCTATAATTCACCCCTCCACTTT.

This clonotype was recorded many times. The chain couples TRBV9 to TRBJ2-3; D is tentatively TRBD1 or TRBD2 (5 bases each). Germline-derived CDR1 and CDR2 are SGDLS and YYNGEE. The CDR3 is 14 amino acids. Trimming removed 4 bases from V and 4 bases from J, with 13 bases in between. This CDR3 is CASSRDGTSDTQYF. For the CDR3, the DNA is TGTGCCAGCAGCCGGGACGGAACATCAGATACGCAGTATTTT.

This clonotype occurred many times. This sequence joins TRBV7-2 and TRBJ1-5, with unresolved D. Germline V lookup: CDR1 SGHTA, CDR2 FQGNSA. Deletions cut 0 bases from V and 8 bases from J, with 8 bases between. This CDR3 region has 13 residues. CDR3 residues: CASSLALGEPQHF. CDR3 nucleotides: TGTGCCAGCAGCTTAGCGCTAGGAGAGCCCCAGCATTTT.